This T cell receptor beta chain was found in a study of blood T cell repertoires in COVID-19. Study in general: The study drew acute and convalescent COVID-19 samples from the United States, Italy and Spain. T cells, B-cell-depleted T cells, or PBMCs supplied cDNA or gDNA.

In the original workflow: The assay estimated nucleated cells by amplifying reference gene primers. Sequenced by immunoSEQ multiplex PCR; TCRdb stores in-frame clones only, minus some. V and J calls and clone size come straight from that table; D and trimming were deduced from the DNA. Found here are approximately 110,000 clones, over 70% of them singletons; the top ten hold 6.6%. The CDR3 consists of 19 residues. Per the germline V gene, CDR1 is LGHDT and CDR2 is YNNKEL (reference sequence). Unmatched junction bases numbered 13, after V lost 5 bases and J lost 0 bases. This TCR was sampled from a woman between 45 and 65 years old with acute or convalescent COVID-19. Sequencing was performed on peripheral blood. V usage is TRBV3-1 (or the pseudogene TRBV3-2) and J usage is TRBJ2-1; TRBD2 aligns across 10 bases. Here the CDR3 DNA reads TGTGCCAGCAGCTTCGGGACTAGCGAGCTCTATAGCTCCTACAATGAGCAGTTCTTC. This gives the protein CASSFGTSELYSSYNEQFF.